The clone carrying this TCR beta chain was found many times. No antigen is known for it. Read data end 3 residues before the CDR3 end; the end is taken from the germline J gene. This sample was included in a study of T cell clonality in common variable immunodeficiency. Notes on the study in general: TCRbeta clonality was increased in CVID versus healthy controls.

This CDR3 comprises 14 residues. Germline V lookup: CDR1 SQVTM, CDR2 ANQGSEA. V lost 1 base to trimming and J lost 3 bases; unmatched junction nucleotides: 0. CVID and control samples used equivalent genomic DNA input. The table came from immunoSEQ multiplex PCR; TCRdb's copy has only in-frame clones and leaves some out. The sample contains around 45,000 clones, none of them singletons. The chain has TRBV29-1 and TRBJ2-1, with 10 nucleotides matching TRBD2. The sequenced material came from peripheral blood mononuclear cells. The TCR sequence derives from a person between 18 and 75 years old in good health. This CDR3 reads CSVEASGSYNEQFF. The sequenced CDR3 bases are TGCAGCGTTGAAGCTAGCGGGAGCTACAATGAG.